This T cell receptor beta chain stems from a study of radiotherapy plus CTLA-4 blockade in lung cancer. Study-level information: Objective responses were seen in about a sixth of patients, disease control in 25% to 35%.

CDR3 length: 13 amino acids. The V gene's germline CDR1 is SGHDT and CDR2 YYEEEE. Trimming shortened V by 1 base and J by 2 bases, and 5 bases separated the two germline ends. Study results and caveats: Tumor-derived TCR clones expanded in blood after radiotherapy plus ipilimumab. The authors reported that early blood T cell clone dynamics, with interferon-beta, best predicted response.

This table comes from immunoSEQ multiplex PCR, and its TCRdb copy is limited to in-frame clones, with some not included. This table holds just over 60,000 clones, roughly 77% found once. Alongside CTLA-4 blockade with ipilimumab, patients with chemo-refractory metastatic non-small-cell lung cancer received focal radiation. Turning to this clone: The antigen is not known.

The chain is built from TRBV5-6 and TRBJ2-3; no definite D call. The TCR comes from a human donor with non-small cell lung cancer who had a complete response to radiotherapy plus ipilimumab. The input for sequencing was peripheral blood, taken from a patient treated with radiotherapy plus ipilimumab. CDR3 coding DNA: TGTGCCAGCAGCTTGCAGGCCACAGATACGCAGTATTTT. This codes for CASSLQATDTQYF.